These 14 T cell receptor beta chains came from one sample sequenced in a study of CD8 T cells in ankylosing spondylitis. Each CDR3 protein is one row after TCRdb ran MiXCR on the 5' RACE reads. The sample yields almost 400,000 distinct CDR3 sequences, about 20% seen once. Which antigens these TCRs recognize remains unknown. Study outcomes and limitations: There was a TCR beta motif, made of several highly homologous variants, that appeared characteristic of ankylosing spondylitis blood.

Material for sequencing was blood, either unsorted or a sorted T cell fraction (not recorded which). The receptors here all came from a male donor with ankylosing spondylitis.

The J gene is TRBJ1-5, the V gene TRBV29-1; weak D call: TRBD1 (5 bases). The ends were cut back, 5 bases at V and 6 bases at J, with 17 bases in the middle. The germline CDR1 and CDR2 sequences are SQVTM and ANQGSEA. There are 14 residues in the CDR3. The CDR3 DNA reads TGCAGCGTTTTAGACTCAAGGGGCCCTCAGCCCCAGCATTTT. Translated: CSVLDSRGPQPQHF.

Comments on this clonotype: The junction departs from the called germline gene at one end, perhaps through a read error. The V and J genes are TRBV11-1 and TRBJ2-1; 9 nucleotides line up with TRBD2. The CDR3 totals 17 residues. The germline CDR1 and CDR2 sequences are SGHAT and FQDESV (reference sequence). CDR3 loop: CATSGRSSGDSYNEQFF. CDR3 bases: TGTGCCACCAGCGGCCGATCTAGCGGGGACTCCTACAATGAGCAGTTCTTC.

The chain employs TRBV20-1 and TRBJ2-1; 8 bases align to TRBD2. This CDR3 comprises 14 residues. Germline trimming cut 4 bases from V and 3 bases from J; bases unmatched to any gene: 5. CDR1 and CDR2 from the germline V gene are DFQATT and SNEGSKA (reference sequence). The CDR3 DNA reads as TGCAGTGCTATCGGGAGGGCCATCTACAATGAGCAGTTCTTC. The encoded protein is CSAIGRAIYNEQFF.

In this sample, this clonotype turned up many times. V is TRBV7-2 and J is TRBJ2-5; 7 nucleotides agree with TRBD1. CDR1 and CDR2 from the germline V gene are SGHTA and FQGNSA. J gave up 4 bases and V 3 bases, and 5 bases lay outside the gene matches. This CDR3 comprises 14 residues. The CDR3 DNA reads as TGTGCCAGCAGCTTTTCTGAGGGGGCAGAGACCCAGTACTTC. Its translation: CASSFSEGAETQYF. Full variable domain (missing parts from reference TRBV7-2 and TRBJ2-5): GAGVSQSPSNKVTEKGKDVELRCDPISGHTALYWYRQSLGQGLEFLIYFQGNSAPDKSGLPSDRFSAERTGGSVSTLTIQRTQQEDSAVYLCASSFSEGAETQYFGPGTRLLVL.

This clonotype was seen many times. The CDR3 nucleotides read TGCAGCGTTGAGAAGAGAGGCAACCAAGAGACCCAGTACTTC. This gives the protein CSVEKRGNQETQYF. The chain uses TRBV29-1 and TRBJ2-5; D ambiguous. V was cut by 3 bases and J by 0 bases, with 11 bases left in between. Germline V gives CDR1 SQVTM, CDR2 ANQGSEA. The CDR3 runs 14 residues.

This clonotype was counted many times. The gene calls are TRBV6-1 and TRBJ2-1; 7 bases agree with TRBD1. The germline V gene encodes CDR1 MNHNS and CDR2 SASEGT. The CDR3 has 15 residues. The V segment lost 7 bases and the J segment 2 bases; nucleotides outside the gene matches: 8. CDR3 nucleotide sequence: TGTGCCAGCACCCAGACAGGGTCTACCTACAATGAGCAGTTCTTC. Amino acid sequence: CASTQTGSTYNEQFF.

The chain links TRBV9 to TRBJ2-3; D is perhaps TRBD2 (5 bases). V shed 0 bases and J shed 4 bases, with 12 bases lying between them. This CDR3 has 15 residues. Germline loops: CDR1 SGDLS, CDR2 YYNGEE. This CDR3 reads CASSVVPRGSDTQYF. The CDR3 bases are TGTGCCAGCAGCGTAGTTCCCCGAGGGTCAGATACGCAGTATTTT.

This clonotype was detected only a few times. The V and J genes are TRBV12-3 or TRBV12-4 and TRBJ2-2; D remains unclear. The CDR3 sequence is 14 residues long. Trimming pared 2 bases from V and 3 bases from J, leaving 7 bases between. The CDR3 coding sequence is TGTGCCAGCAGTTTACTCCGGTACACCGGGGAGCTGTTTTTT. Its translation is CASSLLRYTGELFF.

The V call is TRBV20-1, the J call TRBJ2-5; maybe TRBD2 (6 bases). The germline V gene has CDR1 DFQATT and CDR2 SNEGSKA (reference sequence). This CDR3 is 16 amino acids long. V was pared by 1 base and J by 5 bases, with 20 bases between. The CDR3 sequence is CSARAFRSAGLETQYF. The CDR3 DNA is TGCAGTGCTAGAGCGTTCAGATCGGCGGGACTGGAGACCCAGTACTTC.

V is TRBV5-6 and J is TRBJ2-5; D is uncertain. This CDR3 has 11 residues. V lost 5 bases, J lost 9 bases, and 11 bases lay in between. The germline gives CDR1 SGHDT, CDR2 YYEEEE. In nucleotides, the CDR3 is TGTGCCAGCAGTTTTGATAGGTCCCAGTACTTC. Translated: CASSFDRSQYF.

This clonotype was seen repeatedly, ten times or more. V gene TRBV5-1 combines with J gene TRBJ2-1; D may be TRBD2 (6 bases). V was cut by 5 bases and J by 6 bases, with 18 bases left in between. Germline CDR1 reads SGHRS; CDR2 reads YFSETQ. CDR3 length: 15 amino acids. CDR3 sequence (DNA): TGCGCCAGCAGTTCTACGGGAGCAAGGGGCAATGAGCAGTTCTTC. Protein: CASSSTGARGNEQFF.

This clonotype has only a few counts. The chain joins TRBV3-1 to TRBJ1-1, with D unclear. The V and J ends lost 4 bases and 6 bases respectively, with 21 bases between them. Germline V gene sequence: CDR1 LGHDT, CDR2 YNNKEL (reference sequence). The length of the CDR3 is 16 residues. The CDR3: CASSPSSGRGWPEAFF. CDR3 nucleotides: TGTGCCAGCAGCCCCTCCAGCGGTCGGGGATGGCCTGAAGCTTTCTTT. The entire variable domain, with the rest obtained from reference TRBV3-1 and TRBJ1-1, is as follows: DTAVSQTPKYLVTQMGNDKSIKCEQNLGHDTMYWYKQDSKKFLKIMFSYNNKELIINETVPNRFSPKSPDKAHLNLHINSLELGDSAVYFCASSPSSGRGWPEAFFGQGTRLTVV.

The chain is built from TRBV6-1 and TRBJ2-4; 10 positions match TRBD1. Germline V gene sequence: CDR1 MNHNS, CDR2 SASEGT. This CDR3 spans 16 amino acids. V was clipped by 7 bases and J by 6 bases; unmatched bases: 12. CDR3 sequence (DNA): TGTGCCAGCACCTTCCACTCGACAGGGGGCATAAACATTCAGTACTTC. It encodes CASTFHSTGGINIQYF.

The chain uses TRBV24-1 and TRBJ2-5, with D perhaps given as TRBD1 or TRBD2 (5 bases each). The CDR3 runs to 14 residues. The germline V and J ends were trimmed by 3 bases and 5 bases, with 12 bases remaining between them. Germline CDR1 is KGHDR and CDR2 is SFDVKD. The CDR3 sequence: CATSDPSEGETQYF. The DNA for the CDR3 is TGTGCCACCAGTGATCCATCAGAGGGGGAGACCCAGTACTTC.